Below, 7 T cell receptor beta chains from the same sample are listed, as sequenced in a study of T cells in Graves' hyperthyroidism and ophthalmopathy. RNA transcripts yielded amplified TCR beta CDR3 regions. The HTBI primer set drove a first-round RT-PCR of the TCR CDR3. TCRdb redid the calling of the multiplex PCR reads with MiXCR, one entry per CDR3 protein. The sample carries more than 550,000 distinct CDR3 sequences, 40% to 55% recorded once. The sequenced sample consisted of peripheral blood or thyroid tissue (not recorded which). These receptor sequences come from an adult man with Graves' disease, either hyperthyroidism or ophthalmopathy (not recorded which).

This clonotype appeared a few times. The CDR3 loop reads CSARDEVEKLFF. The DNA of the CDR3 is TGCAGTGCTAGAGACGAGGTTGAAAAACTGTTTTTT. This chain connects TRBV20-1 to TRBJ1-4; D gene uncertain. The germline CDR1 and CDR2 sequences are DFQATT and SNEGSKA (reference sequence). Trimming took off 0 bases at V and 7 bases at J, with 6 bases between the two ends. This CDR3 has 12 residues.

The chain is built from TRBV10-3 and TRBJ1-1; D might be TRBD1 (5 bases). The V end lost 5 bases, the J end lost 4 bases, and 11 bases lay between the germline ends. This CDR3 contains 13 residues. Germline values: CDR1 ENHRY, CDR2 SYGVKD. The CDR3 coding sequence is TGTGCCATCAGTCATGACAGTAGCACTGAAGCTTTCTTT. Its protein product is CAISHDSSTEAFF.

The table lists this clonotype with many counts. The chain is built from TRBV20-1 and TRBJ2-7, with D maybe TRBD1 (6 bases). The CDR3 is made up of 13 amino acids. From germline, CDR1 is DFQATT and CDR2 SNEGSKA (reference sequence). The ends were cut back, 1 base at V and 5 bases at J, with 12 bases in the middle. CDR3 region: CSARGPQGHEQYF. CDR3 nucleotides: TGCAGTGCTAGAGGACCGCAGGGGCACGAGCAGTACTTC.

This clonotype was detected ten times or more. The J gene is TRBJ2-2, the V gene TRBV2, with D possibly matching TRBD1 (6 bases). CDR1 is SNHLY and CDR2 is FYNNEI in the germline V gene. Trimming removed 7 bases at V and 4 bases at J, with 10 bases between. The CDR3 consists of 13 residues. In DNA form, the CDR3 reads TGTGCCAGCAACAGGGCGGGCACCGGGGAGCTGTTTTTT. Encoded protein: CASNRAGTGELFF.

The V and J genes are TRBV12-3 or TRBV12-4 and TRBJ1-1; perhaps TRBD1 as D (6 bases). The CDR3 is made up of 14 amino acids. Trimming took off 5 bases at V and 7 bases at J, with 17 bases between the two ends. CDR3 in DNA: TGTGCCAGCAGTGAACTTTTGGGGGCTGTTGAAGCTTTCTTT. Residues: CASSELLGAVEAFF.

This clonotype was seen a few times. This chain links TRBV2 with TRBJ1-2, with D perhaps TRBD1 (6 bases). This CDR3 comprises 16 residues. Trimming shortened V by 8 bases and J by 8 bases, and 27 bases separated the two germline ends. Germline CDR1 SNHLY, CDR2 FYNNEI. This CDR3 reads CASAIGQEGVSAGYTF. CDR3 sequence (DNA): TGTGCCAGCGCAATTGGGCAGGAGGGGGTGTCAGCCGGCTACACCTTC.

Details on this clonotype: This sequence may be a read error, since a much larger clone differs from it by one base. J is TRBJ2-7 and V is TRBV20-1; 7 positions match TRBD1. This CDR3 is 14 amino acids long. The germline V gene has CDR1 DFQATT and CDR2 SNEGSKA (reference sequence). DNA for the CDR3: TGCTGTGCTAGCCCGACAGGGCGGAACTACGAGCAGTACTTC. Its protein is CCASPTGRNYEQYF.